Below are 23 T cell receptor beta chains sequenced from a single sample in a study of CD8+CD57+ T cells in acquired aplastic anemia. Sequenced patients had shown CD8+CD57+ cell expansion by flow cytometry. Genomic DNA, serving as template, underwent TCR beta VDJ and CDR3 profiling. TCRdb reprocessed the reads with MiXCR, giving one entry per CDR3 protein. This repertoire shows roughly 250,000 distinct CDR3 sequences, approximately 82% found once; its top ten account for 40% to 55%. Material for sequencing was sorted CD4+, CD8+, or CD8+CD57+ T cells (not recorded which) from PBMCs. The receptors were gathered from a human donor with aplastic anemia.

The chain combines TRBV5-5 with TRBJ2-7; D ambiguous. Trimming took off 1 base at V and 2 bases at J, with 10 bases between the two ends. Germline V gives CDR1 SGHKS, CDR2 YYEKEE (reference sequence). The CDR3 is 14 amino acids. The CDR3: CASSLLGEAYEQYF. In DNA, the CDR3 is TGTGCCAGCAGCTTGTTAGGCGAGGCCTACGAGCAGTACTTC.

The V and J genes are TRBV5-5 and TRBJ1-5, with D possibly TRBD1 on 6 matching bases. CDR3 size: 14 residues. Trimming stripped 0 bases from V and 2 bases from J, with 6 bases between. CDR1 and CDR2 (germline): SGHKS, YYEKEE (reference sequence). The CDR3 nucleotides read TGTGCCAGCAGCTTGGACAGGGGCAATCAGCCCCAGCATTTT. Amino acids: CASSLDRGNQPQHF.

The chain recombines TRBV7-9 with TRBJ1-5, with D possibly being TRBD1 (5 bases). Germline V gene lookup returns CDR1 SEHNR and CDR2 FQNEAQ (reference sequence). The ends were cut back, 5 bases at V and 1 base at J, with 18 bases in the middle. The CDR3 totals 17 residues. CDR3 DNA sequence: TGTGCCAGCAGCCAACGCCGACAGAACGCCAGCAATCAGCCCCAGCATTTT. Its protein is CASSQRRQNASNQPQHF. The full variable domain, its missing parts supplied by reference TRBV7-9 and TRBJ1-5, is DTGVSQNPRHKITKRGQNVTFRCDPISEHNRLYWYRQTLGQGPEFLTYFQNEAQLEKSRLLSDRFSAERPKGSFSTLEIQRTEQGDSAMYLCASSQRRQNASNQPQHFGDGTRLSIL.

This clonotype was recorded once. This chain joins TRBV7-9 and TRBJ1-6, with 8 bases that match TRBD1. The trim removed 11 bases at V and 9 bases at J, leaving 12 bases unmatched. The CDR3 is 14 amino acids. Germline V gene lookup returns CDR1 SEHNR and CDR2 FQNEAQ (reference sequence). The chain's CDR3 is CAGTRQGSRSPLHF. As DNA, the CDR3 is TGTGCCGGCACAAGACAGGGGTCACGTTCACCCCTCCACTTT.

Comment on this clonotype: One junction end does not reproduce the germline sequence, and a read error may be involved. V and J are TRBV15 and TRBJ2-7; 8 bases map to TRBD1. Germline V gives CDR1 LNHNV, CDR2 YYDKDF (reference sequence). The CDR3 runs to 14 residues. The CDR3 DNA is TGTGCCAGCAGCCCCCGGCAGGGGGCGGGCGAGCAGTACTTC. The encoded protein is CASSPRQGAGEQYF.

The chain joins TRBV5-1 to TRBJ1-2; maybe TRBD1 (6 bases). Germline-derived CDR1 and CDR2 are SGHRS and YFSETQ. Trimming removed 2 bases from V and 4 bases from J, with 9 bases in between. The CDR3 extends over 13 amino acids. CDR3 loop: CASSLGQSYGYTF. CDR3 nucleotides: TGCGCCAGCAGCTTAGGACAGTCCTATGGCTACACCTTC.

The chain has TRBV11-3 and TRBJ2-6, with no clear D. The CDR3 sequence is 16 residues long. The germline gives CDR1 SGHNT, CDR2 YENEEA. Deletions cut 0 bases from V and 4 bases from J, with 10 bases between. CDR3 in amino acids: CASSLDRTYGANVLTF. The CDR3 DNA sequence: TGTGCCAGCAGCTTAGATCGTACCTACGGGGCCAACGTCCTGACTTTC.

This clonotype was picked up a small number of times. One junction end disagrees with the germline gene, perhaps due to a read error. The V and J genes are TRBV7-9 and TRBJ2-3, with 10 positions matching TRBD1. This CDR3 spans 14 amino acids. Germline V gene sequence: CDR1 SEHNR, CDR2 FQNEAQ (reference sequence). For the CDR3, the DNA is TGTGCCAGCAGCCTCCGGGACAGGGGACCAGATACGCAGTTT. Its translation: CASSLRDRGPDTQF.

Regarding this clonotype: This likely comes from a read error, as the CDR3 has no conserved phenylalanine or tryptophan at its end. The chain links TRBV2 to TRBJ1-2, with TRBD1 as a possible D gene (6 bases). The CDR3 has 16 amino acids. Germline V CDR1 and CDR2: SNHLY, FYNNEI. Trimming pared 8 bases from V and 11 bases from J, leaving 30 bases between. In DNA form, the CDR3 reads TGTGCCAGCGGGGACGGGGGCAGGGATACGCAGTATGTTTACACCGTC. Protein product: CASGDGGRDTQYVYTV.

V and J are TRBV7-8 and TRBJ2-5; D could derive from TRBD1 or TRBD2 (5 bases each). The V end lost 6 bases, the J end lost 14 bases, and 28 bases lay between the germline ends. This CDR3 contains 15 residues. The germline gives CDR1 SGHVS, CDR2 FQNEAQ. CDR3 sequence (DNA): TGTGCCAGCAGTTTTAGCCGGGCCGGGGCAGAGATTTCCTACTTC. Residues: CASSFSRAGAEISYF.

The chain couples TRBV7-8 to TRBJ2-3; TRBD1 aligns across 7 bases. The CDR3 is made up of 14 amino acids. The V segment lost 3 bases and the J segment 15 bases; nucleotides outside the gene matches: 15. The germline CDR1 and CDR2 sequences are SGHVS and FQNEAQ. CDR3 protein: CASSFAPDGTALYF. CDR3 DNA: TGTGCCAGCAGCTTTGCTCCAGACGGGACAGCCCTTTATTTT.

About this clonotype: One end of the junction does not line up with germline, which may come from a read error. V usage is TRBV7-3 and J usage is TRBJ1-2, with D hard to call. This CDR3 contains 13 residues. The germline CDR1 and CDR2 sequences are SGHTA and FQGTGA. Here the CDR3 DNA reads TGCGCCAGCACAAAAGAGGCTAACGCCGTCTACCACTTC. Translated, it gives CASTKEANAVYHF.

CDR3 in amino acids: CASSYVQGGRYEQYF. In nucleotides, the CDR3 is TGTGCCAGCAGTTACGTGCAGGGAGGACGCTACGAGCAGTACTTC. The chain joins TRBV6-2 or TRBV6-3 to TRBJ2-7; D is perhaps TRBD2 (6 bases). The V gene lost 2 bases and the J gene lost 3 bases, with 14 bases spanning the gap. This CDR3 contains 15 residues. In germline, CDR1 is MNHEY, CDR2 SVGEGT.

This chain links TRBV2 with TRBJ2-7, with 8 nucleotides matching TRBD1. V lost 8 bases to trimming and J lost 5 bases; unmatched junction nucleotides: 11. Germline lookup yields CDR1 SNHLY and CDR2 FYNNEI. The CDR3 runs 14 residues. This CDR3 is CASGEGVTGDEQYF. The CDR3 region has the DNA TGTGCCAGCGGCGAAGGGGTGACAGGGGACGAGCAGTACTTC.

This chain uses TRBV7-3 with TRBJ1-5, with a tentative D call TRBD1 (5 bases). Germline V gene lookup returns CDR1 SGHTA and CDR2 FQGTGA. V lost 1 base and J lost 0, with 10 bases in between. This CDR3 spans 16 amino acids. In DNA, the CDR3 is TGTGCCAGCAGCTTAAGGGGACCGAATAGCAATCAGCCCCAGCATTTT. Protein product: CASSLRGPNSNQPQHF.

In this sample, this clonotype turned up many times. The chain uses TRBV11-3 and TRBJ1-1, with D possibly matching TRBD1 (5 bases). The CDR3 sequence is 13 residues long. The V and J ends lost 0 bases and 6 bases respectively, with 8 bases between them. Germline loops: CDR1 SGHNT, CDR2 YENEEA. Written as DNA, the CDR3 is TGTGCCAGCAGCTTAGATCTGACAGCTGAAGCTTTCTTT. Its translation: CASSLDLTAEAFF.

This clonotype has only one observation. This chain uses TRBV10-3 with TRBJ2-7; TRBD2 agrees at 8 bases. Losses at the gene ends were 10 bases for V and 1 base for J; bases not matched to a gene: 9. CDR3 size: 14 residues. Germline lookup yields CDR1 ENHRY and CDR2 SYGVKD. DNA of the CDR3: TGTGCCAGCAACGGTCTAGCGGGTTCCTACGAGCAGTACTTC. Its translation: CASNGLAGSYEQYF.

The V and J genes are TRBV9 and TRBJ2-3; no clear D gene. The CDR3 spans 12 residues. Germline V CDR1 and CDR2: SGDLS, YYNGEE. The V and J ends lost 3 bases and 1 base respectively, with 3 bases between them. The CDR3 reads CASSGGTDTQYF. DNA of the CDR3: TGTGCCAGCAGCGGGGGCACAGATACGCAGTATTTT.

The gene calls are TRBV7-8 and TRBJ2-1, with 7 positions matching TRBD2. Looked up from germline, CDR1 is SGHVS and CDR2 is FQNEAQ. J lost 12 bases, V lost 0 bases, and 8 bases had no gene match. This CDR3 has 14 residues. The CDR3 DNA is TGTGCCAGCAGCTTAGCGGGGGGGGTCGATACGCAGTTCTTC. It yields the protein CASSLAGGVDTQFF.

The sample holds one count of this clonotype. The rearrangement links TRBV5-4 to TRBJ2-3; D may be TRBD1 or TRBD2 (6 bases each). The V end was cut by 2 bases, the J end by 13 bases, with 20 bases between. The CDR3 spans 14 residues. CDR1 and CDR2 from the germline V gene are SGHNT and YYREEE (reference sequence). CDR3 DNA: TGTGCCAGCAGCTTTAATAGGGGGGCCCGGGTCAAGTATTTT. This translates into CASSFNRGARVKYF.

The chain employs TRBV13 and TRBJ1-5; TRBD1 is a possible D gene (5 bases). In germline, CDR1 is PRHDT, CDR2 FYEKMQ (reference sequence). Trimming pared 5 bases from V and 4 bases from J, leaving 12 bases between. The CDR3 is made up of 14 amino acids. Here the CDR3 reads CASSLAGLNQPQHF. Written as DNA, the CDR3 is TGTGCCAGCAGCCTAGCAGGGCTTAATCAGCCCCAGCATTTT.

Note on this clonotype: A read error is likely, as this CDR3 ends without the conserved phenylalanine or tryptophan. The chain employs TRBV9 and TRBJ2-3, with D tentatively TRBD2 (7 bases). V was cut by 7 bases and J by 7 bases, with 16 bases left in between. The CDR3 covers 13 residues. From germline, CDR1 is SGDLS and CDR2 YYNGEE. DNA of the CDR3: TGTGCCAGCGGGGGCGGGGGCGCAAATACGCAGTATCTT. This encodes CASGGGGANTQYL.

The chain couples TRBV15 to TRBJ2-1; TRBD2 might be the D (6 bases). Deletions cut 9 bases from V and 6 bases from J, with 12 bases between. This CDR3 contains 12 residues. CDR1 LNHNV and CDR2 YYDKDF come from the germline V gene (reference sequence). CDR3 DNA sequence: TGTGCCACGGGGGGTGTAGGCAATGAGCAGTTCTTC. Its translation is CATGGVGNEQFF.